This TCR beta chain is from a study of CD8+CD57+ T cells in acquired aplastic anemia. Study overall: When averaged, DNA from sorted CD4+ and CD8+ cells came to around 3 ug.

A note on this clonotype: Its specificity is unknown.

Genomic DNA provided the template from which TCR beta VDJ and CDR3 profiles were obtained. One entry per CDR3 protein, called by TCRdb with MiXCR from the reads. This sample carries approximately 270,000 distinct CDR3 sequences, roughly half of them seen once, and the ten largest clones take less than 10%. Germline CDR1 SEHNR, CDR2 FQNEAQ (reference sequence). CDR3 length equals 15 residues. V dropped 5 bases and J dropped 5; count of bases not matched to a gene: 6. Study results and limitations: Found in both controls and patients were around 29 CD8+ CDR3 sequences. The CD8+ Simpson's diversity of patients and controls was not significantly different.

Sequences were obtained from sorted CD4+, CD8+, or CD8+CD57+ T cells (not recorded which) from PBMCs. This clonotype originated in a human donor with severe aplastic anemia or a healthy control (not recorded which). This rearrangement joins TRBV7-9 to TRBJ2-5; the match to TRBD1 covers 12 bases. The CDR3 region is CASSLRGQGAETQYF. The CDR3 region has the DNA TGTGCCAGCAGCCTGCGGGGACAGGGGGCGGAGACCCAGTACTTC.